This T cell receptor (beta chain) was found in a study of blood T cell repertoires in COVID-19. The wider study: COVID-19 samples, acute and convalescent, were from the United States, Italy and Spain.

Clones were read by immunoSEQ multiplex PCR, and TCRdb kept only the in-frame ones, dropping some. The sample has about 280,000 clones, over 80% seen once. The V gene end was trimmed by 3 bases and the J gene end by 2 bases; junction bases not matched to a gene: 8. CDR1 SQVTM and CDR2 ANQGSEA come from the germline V gene. The CDR3 consists of 15 residues. Sequencing used PBMCs or T cells enriched from blood (not recorded which). The sequence was obtained from a woman younger than 45 with acute COVID-19. V gene TRBV29-1 combines with J gene TRBJ2-3; 7 bases are shared with TRBD2. The CDR3 nucleotides are TGCAGCGTTGATTCCCTAGCGGACTCCACAGATACGCAGTATTTT. It translates to CSVDSLADSTDTQYF.